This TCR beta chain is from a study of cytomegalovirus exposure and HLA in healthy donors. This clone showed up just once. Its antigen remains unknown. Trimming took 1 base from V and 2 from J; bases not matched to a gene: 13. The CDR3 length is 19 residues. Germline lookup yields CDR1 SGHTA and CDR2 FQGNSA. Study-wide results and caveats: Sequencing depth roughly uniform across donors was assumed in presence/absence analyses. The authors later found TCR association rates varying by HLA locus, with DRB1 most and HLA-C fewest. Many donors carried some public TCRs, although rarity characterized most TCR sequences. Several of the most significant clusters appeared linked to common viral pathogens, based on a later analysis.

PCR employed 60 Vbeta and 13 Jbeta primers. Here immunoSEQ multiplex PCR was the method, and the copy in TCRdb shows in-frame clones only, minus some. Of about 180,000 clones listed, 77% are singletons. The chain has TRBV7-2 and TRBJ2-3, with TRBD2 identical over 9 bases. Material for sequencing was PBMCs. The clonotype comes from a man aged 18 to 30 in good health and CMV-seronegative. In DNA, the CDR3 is TGTGCCAGCAGCTTAGAAGGTTGGGCTAGCGGGACTTACACAGATACGCAGTATTTT. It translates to CASSLEGWASGTYTDTQYF.